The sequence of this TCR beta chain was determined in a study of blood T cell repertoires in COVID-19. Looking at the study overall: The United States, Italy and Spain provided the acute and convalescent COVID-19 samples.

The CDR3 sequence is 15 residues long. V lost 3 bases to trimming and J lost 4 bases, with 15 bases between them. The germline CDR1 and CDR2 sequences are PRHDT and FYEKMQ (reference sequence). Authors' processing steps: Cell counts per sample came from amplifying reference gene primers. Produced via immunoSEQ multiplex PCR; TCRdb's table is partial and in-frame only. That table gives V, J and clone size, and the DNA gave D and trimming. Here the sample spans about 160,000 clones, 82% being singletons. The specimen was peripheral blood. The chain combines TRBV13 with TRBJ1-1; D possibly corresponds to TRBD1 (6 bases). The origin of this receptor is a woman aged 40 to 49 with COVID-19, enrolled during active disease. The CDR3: CASSLVGGSGTEAFF. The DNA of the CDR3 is TGTGCCAGCAGCTTGGTAGGGGGATCGGGCACTGAAGCTTTCTTT. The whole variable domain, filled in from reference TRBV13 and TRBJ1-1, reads AAGVIQSPRHLIKEKRETATLKCYPIPRHDTVYWYQQGPGQDPQFLISFYEKMQSDKGSIPDRFSAQQFSDYHSELNMSSLELGDSALYFCASSLVGGSGTEAFFGQGTRLTVV.